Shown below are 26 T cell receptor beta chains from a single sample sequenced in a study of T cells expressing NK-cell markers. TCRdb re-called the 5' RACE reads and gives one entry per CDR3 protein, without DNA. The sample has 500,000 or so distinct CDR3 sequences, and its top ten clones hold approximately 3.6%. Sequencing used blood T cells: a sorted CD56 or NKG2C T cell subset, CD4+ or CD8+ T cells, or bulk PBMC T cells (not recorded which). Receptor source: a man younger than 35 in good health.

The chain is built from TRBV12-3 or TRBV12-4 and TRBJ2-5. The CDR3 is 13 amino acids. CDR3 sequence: CASSKAGSETQYF.

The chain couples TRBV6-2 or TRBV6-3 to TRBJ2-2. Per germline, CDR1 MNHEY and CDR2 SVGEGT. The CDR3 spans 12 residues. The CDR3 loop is CAGRRNTGELFF.

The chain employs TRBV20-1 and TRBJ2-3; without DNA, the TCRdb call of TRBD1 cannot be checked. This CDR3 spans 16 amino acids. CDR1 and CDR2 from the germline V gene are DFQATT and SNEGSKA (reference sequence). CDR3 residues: CSARDEAGGSTDTQYF.

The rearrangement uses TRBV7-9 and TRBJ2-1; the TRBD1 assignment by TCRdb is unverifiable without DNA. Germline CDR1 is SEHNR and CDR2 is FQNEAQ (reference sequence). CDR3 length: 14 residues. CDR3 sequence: CASSSEGQGPLLFF.

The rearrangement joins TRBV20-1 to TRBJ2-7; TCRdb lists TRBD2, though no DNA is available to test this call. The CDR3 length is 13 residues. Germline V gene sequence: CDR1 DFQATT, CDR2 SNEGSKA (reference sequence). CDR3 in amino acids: CSANLAQAYEQYF.

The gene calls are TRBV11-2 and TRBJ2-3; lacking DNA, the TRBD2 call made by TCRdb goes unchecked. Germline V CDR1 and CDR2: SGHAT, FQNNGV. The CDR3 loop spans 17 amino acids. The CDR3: CASSLGWSGTSTDTQYF.

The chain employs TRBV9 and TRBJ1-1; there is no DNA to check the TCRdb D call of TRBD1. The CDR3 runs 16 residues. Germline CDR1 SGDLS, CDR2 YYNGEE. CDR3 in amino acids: CASSPGQGAVNTEAFF. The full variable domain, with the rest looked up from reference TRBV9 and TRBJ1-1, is DSGVTQTPKHLITATGQRVTLRCSPRSGDLSVYWYQQSLDQGLQFLIQYYNGEERAKGNILERFSAQQFPDLHSELNLSSLELGDSALYFCASSPGQGAVNTEAFFGQGTRLTVV.

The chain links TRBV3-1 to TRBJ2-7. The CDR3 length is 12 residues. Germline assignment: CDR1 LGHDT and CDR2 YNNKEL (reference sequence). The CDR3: CASSQESYEQYF.

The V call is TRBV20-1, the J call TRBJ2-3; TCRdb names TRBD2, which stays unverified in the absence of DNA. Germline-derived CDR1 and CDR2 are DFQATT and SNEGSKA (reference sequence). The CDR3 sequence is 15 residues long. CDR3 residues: CSATTRRGDTDTQYF.

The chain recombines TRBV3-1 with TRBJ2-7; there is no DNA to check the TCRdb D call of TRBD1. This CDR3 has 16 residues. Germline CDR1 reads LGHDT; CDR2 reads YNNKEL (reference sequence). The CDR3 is CASSQAGGGSSYEQYF.

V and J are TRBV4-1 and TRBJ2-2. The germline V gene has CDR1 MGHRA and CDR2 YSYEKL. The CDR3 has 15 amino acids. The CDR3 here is CASSQVSENTGELFF.

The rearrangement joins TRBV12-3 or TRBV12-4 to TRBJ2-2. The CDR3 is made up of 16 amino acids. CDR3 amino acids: CASGWMGRFNTGELFF.

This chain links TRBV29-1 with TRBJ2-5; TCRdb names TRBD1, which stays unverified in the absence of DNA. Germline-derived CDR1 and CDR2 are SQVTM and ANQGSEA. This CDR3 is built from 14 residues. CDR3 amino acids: CSVRGRGRQETQYF.

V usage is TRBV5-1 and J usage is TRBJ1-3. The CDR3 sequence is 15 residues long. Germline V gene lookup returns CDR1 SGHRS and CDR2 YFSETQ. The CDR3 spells CASSLDGGTADTIYF.

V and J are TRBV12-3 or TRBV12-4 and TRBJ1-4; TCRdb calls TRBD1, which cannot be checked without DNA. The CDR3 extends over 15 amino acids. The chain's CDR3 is CASLSIGDSTEKLFF.

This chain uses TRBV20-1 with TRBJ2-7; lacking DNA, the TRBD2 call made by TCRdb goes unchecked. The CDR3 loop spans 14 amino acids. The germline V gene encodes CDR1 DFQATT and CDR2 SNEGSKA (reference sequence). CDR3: CSARGTSLYYEQYF.

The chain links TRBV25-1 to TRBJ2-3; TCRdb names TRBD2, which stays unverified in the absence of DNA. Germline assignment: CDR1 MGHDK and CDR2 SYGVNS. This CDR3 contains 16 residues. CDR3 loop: CASSSLRLAGKDTQYF.

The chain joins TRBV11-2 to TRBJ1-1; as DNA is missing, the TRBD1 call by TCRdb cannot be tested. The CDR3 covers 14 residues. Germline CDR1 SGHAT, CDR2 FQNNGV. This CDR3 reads CASSFTTGNTEAFF.

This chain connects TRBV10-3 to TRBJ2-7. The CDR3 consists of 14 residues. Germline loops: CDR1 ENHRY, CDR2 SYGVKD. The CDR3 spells CATSVDGHSYEQYF.

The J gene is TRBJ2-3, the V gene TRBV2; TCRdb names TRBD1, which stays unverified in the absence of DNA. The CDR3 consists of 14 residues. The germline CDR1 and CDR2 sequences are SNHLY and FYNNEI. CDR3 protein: CASRPGGDTDTQYF.

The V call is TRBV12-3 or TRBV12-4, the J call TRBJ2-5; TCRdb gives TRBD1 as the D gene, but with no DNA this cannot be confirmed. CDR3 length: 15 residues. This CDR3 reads CASSPLRGSQETQYF.

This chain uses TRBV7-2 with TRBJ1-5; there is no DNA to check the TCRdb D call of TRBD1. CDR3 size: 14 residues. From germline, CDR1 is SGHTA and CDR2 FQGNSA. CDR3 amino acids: CASSVEGARQPQHF.

CDR3: CASSLTNMNTEAFF. This chain links TRBV28 with TRBJ1-1. CDR1 and CDR2 from the germline V gene are MDHEN and SYDVKM. The CDR3 length is 14 residues.

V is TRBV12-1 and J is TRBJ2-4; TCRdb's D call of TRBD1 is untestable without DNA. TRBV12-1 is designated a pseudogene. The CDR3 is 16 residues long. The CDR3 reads CASQDRGLECGNIQYF.

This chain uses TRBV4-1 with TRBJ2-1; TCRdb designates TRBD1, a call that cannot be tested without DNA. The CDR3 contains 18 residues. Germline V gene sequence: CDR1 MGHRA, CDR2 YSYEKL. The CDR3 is CASSPEKGSAQSYNEQFF.

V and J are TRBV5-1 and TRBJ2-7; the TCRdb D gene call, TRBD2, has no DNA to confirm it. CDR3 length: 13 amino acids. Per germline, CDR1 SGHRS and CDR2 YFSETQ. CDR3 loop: CASAVGAGYEQYF.